A selection of T cell receptor beta chains follows, all from one sample in a study of blood T cell repertoires in COVID-19. Repertoires were generated with immunoSEQ multiplex PCR, while TCRdb's copy carries only in-frame clones and drops some. The table lists about 98,000 clones, approximately 82% of them singletons. The sample taken for sequencing was peripheral blood. The receptors originated from a man in his sixties or seventies with active or convalescent COVID-19. Each CDR3 is given with its conserved first and last residue. The D gene is left open where the match is weak. The size field is filled for only some rows; it gives once, few, many or a size class.

clone_size | d_call | j_call | v_call | cdr3_nt | cdr3_aa
- | TRBD2 | TRBJ2-5 | TRBV7-2 | TGTGCCAGCAGCGCTAGCGGCCACGGGACCCAGTACTTC | CASSASGHGTQYF
- | - | TRBJ2-1 | TRBV6-2/TRBV6-3 | TGTGCCAGCAGTTACTCGAGGGCTAGAAGGTCCTTCTACAATGAGCAGTTCTTC | CASSYSRARRSFYNEQFF
- | - | TRBJ2-3 | TRBV21-1 | TGTGCCAGCAACCCCGGGACTAGCGGGGGGGCTGGCACAGATACGCAGTATTTT | CASNPGTSGGAGTDTQYF
- | TRBD1 | TRBJ2-2 | TRBV18 | TGTGCCAGCTCACCAGGGACAGGATCGGCCGGGGAGCTGTTTTTT | CASSPGTGSAGELFF
- | - | TRBJ2-3 | TRBV6-2/TRBV6-3 | TGTGCCAGCAGTCTGGACACAGGGTCCAGAGATACGCAGTATTTT | CASSLDTGSRDTQYF
- | TRBD1 | TRBJ2-3 | TRBV7-6 | TGTGCCAGCAGCACCACAGAGACAGGGATAAGGACAGATACGCAGTATTTT | CASSTTETGIRTDTQYF
- | TRBD1 | TRBJ1-1 | TRBV12-3/TRBV12-4 | TGTGCCAGCAGTTTTCAGGGGGACGAAGAAGCTTTCTTT | CASSFQGDEEAFF
- | TRBD2 | TRBJ2-7 | TRBV5-5 | TGTGCCAGCAGCTCCGCGGGGGGGCAGTACGAGCAGTACTTC | CASSSAGGQYEQYF
- | - | TRBJ2-5 | TRBV11-2 | TGTGCCAGCAGCTTAGGGTATAGTCAGGGCGGCGAGACCCAGTACTTC | CASSLGYSQGGETQYF
- | - | TRBJ1-2 | TRBV4-2 | TGTGCCAGCAGCCAAGAACGGTCGGTTTATGGCTACACCTTC | CASSQERSVYGYTF
once | TRBD1 | TRBJ2-7 | TRBV6-5 | TGTGCCAGCAGTTTGGGACAGTCCTCCTACGAGCAGTACTTC | CASSLGQSSYEQYF
- | - | TRBJ1-1 | TRBV6-5 | TGTGCCAGTTTCAGGGGTAGAGGCACTGAAGCTTTCTTT | CASFRGRGTEAFF
- | TRBD1 | TRBJ2-6 | TRBV14 | TGTGCCAGCAGCCCGTCCCGGGACAGGGATGGGGCCAACGTCCTGACTTTC | CASSPSRDRDGANVLTF
- | - | TRBJ2-3 | TRBV11-2 | TGTGCCAGCAGCTCCCGGTGGAGCACAGATACGCAGTATTTT | CASSSRWSTDTQYF
- | - | TRBJ1-4 | TRBV11-2 | TGTGCCAGCAGCTTGAACTACAGGGATGAAAAACTGTTTTTT | CASSLNYRDEKLFF
- | TRBD2 | TRBJ2-3 | TRBV24-1 | TGTGCCACCAGTGACCCGAGTGACGGGGGGGCATTAGATACGCAGTATTTT | CATSDPSDGGALDTQYF
- | TRBD1 | TRBJ2-1 | TRBV19 | TGTGCCAGTAGTATGGGGACAGGGGGCGAGCAGTTCTTC | CASSMGTGGEQFF
once | - | TRBJ2-1 | TRBV6-1 | TGTGCCAGCAGTGATAACAGGGTGAATGAGCAGTTCTTC | CASSDNRVNEQFF
- | - | TRBJ2-5 | TRBV2 | TGTGCCAGCAAGGGGGGGGCCCTACAAGAGACCCAGTACTTC | CASKGGALQETQYF
once | TRBD1 | TRBJ2-5 | TRBV27 | TGTGCCAGCAGTTTGATCCCGACAGGGACAGAGACCCAGTACTTC | CASSLIPTGTETQYF
- | - | TRBJ1-2 | TRBV5-1 | TGCGCCAGCAGCCCTGATGGGGGGAGAACTAACTATGGCTACACCTTC | CASSPDGGRTNYGYTF
few | - | TRBJ2-1 | TRBV18 | TGTGCCAGCTCACCACCTGGCAGGGGCGAAGACAATGAGCAGTTCTTC | CASSPPGRGEDNEQFF